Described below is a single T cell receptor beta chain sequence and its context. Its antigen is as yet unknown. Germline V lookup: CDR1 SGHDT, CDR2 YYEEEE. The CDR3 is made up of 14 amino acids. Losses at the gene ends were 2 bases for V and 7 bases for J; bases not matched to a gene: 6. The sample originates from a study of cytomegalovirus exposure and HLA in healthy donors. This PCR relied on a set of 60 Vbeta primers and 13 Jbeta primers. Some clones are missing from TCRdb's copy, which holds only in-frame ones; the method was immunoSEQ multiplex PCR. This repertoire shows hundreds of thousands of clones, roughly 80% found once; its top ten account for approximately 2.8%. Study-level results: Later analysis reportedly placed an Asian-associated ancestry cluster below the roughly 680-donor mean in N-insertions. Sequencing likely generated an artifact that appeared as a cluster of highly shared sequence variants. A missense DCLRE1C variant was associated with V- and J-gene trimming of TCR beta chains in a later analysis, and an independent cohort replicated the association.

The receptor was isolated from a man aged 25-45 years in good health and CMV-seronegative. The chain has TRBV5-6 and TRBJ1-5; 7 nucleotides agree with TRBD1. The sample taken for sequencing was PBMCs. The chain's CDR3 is CASSFGDSRQPQHF. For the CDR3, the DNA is TGTGCCAGCAGCTTCGGGGACAGTCGACAGCCCCAGCATTTT.